The rows below give T cell receptor beta chains drawn from one sample of a study of blood T cell repertoires in COVID-19. The assay was immunoSEQ multiplex PCR, and TCRdb's table has in-frame clones only and misses some. The table shows under 250,000 clones, with around 81% occurring only once. The specimen was peripheral blood. The receptors derive from a woman in her thirties who had recovered from COVID-19. The CDR3 runs from the conserved cysteine through the conserved F or W. The D gene is left open where the match is weak. Some rows mark clone size as missing; the rest say once, few, many or name a class of expanded clone.

d_gene,v_gene,j_gene,abundance,CDR3aa,CDR3nt
TRBD2,TRBV9,TRBJ2-7,-,CASSDSRLAGTDGQYF,TGTGCCAGCAGTGACTCCCGACTAGCGGGGACTGACGGGCAGTACTTC
TRBD1,TRBV9,TRBJ1-2,-,CASSGLGTGVNYGYTF,TGTGCCAGCAGCGGCCTTGGGACAGGGGTGAACTATGGCTACACCTTC
TRBD1,TRBV10-1,TRBJ2-2,-,CASSTGDNTGELFF,TGCGCCAGCAGCACAGGGGACAACACCGGGGAGCTGTTTTTT
TRBD2,TRBV29-1,TRBJ2-1,-,CSVEVLGATSGTSWNSYNEQFF,TGCAGCGTTGAGGTCCTGGGGGCAACTAGCGGGACTTCCTGGAACTCCTACAATGAGCAGTTCTTC
TRBD1,TRBV3-1/TRBV3-2,TRBJ1-1,few,CASSLRDSHTEAFF,TGTGCCAGCAGCCTCCGGGACAGTCACACTGAAGCTTTCTTT
-,TRBV18,TRBJ1-1,-,CASSPPTDGQNTEAFF,TGTGCCAGCTCACCACCAACAGACGGCCAGAACACTGAAGCTTTCTTT
-,TRBV6-5,TRBJ1-1,-,CASSSLQGTEAFF,TGTGCCAGCAGTTCCTTACAGGGAACTGAAGCTTTCTTT
-,TRBV24-1,TRBJ2-3,-,CATSDLPGFTDTQYF,TGTGCCACCAGTGATTTACCAGGCTTCACAGATACGCAGTATTTT
-,TRBV7-9,TRBJ2-5,once,CASSVGAQETQYF,TGTGCCAGCAGCGTGGGGGCCCAAGAGACCCAGTACTTC
-,TRBV4-1,TRBJ1-1,-,CASSQVWAGRADTEAFF,TGCGCCAGCAGCCAAGTTTGGGCAGGGCGCGCCGACACTGAAGCTTTCTTT
-,TRBV5-4,TRBJ2-1,few,CASSLPGSSYNEQFF,TGTGCCAGCAGCTTGCCGGGGAGCTCCTACAATGAGCAGTTCTTC
TRBD2,TRBV5-4,TRBJ2-2,-,CASSGSGTSGTTGELFF,TGTGCCAGCAGCGGTTCCGGGACTAGCGGGACCACCGGGGAGCTGTTTTTT
TRBD2,TRBV7-8,TRBJ2-2,-,CASSWHETGTRYTGELFF,TGTGCCAGCAGCTGGCATGAAACCGGGACTAGATACACCGGGGAGCTGTTTTTT
-,TRBV6-1,TRBJ2-5,-,CASSEDMGAGGETQYF,TGTGCCAGCAGTGAAGATATGGGGGCGGGCGGAGAGACCCAGTACTTC
TRBD1,TRBV28,TRBJ1-1,-,CASSSPGQGSTEAFF,TGTGCCAGCAGTTCCCCGGGACAGGGGAGCACTGAAGCTTTCTTT
-,TRBV7-9,TRBJ1-6,-,CASSLWGDNSPLHF,TGTGCCAGCAGCTTATGGGGGGATAATTCACCCCTCCACTTT
TRBD2,TRBV20-1,TRBJ2-2,once,CSASSGGGTGELFF,TGCAGTGCTAGTTCTGGGGGAGGGACCGGGGAGCTGTTTTTT
TRBD2,TRBV6-5,TRBJ2-1,-,CASLKSGGSYNEQFF,TGTGCCAGCCTTAAGAGCGGGGGATCCTACAATGAGCAGTTCTTC
-,TRBV30,TRBJ2-6,-,CAWSVGLVGASF,TGTGCCTGGAGTGTAGGCCTTGTGGGGGCGTCTTTC